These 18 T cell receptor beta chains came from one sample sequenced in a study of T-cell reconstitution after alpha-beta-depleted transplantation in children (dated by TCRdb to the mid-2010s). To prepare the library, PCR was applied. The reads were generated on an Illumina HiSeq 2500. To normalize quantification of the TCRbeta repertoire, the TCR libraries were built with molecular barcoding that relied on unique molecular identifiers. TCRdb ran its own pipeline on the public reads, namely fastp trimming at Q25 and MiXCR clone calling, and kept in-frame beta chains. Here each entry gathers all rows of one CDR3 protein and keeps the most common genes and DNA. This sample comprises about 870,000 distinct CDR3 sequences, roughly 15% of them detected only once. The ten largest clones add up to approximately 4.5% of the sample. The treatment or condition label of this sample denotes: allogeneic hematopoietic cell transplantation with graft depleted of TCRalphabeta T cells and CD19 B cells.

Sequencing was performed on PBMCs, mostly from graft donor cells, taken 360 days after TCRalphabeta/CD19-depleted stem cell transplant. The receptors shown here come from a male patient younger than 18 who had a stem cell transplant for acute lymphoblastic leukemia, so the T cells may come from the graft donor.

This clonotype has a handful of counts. The CDR3 coding sequence is TGTGCCAGCAGCGCTCGACAGAGCACAGATACGCAGTATTTT. Translation: CASSARQSTDTQYF. J is TRBJ2-3 and V is TRBV9; TRBD1 might be the D (5 bases). The CDR3 length is 14 residues. The germline gives CDR1 SGDLS, CDR2 YYNGEE. The V gene lost 3 bases and the J gene lost 0 bases, with 8 bases spanning the gap.

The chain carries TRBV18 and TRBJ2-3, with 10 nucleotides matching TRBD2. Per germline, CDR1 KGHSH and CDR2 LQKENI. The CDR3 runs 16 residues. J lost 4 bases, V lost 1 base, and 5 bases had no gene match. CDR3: CASSPRTSGLSDTQYF. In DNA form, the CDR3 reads TGTGCCAGCTCACCACGGACTAGCGGCCTGTCAGATACGCAGTATTTT.

CDR3 in amino acids: CASSPPTGGSYEQYF. The CDR3 bases are TGTGCCAGCTCACCACCTACAGGGGGCTCCTACGAGCAGTACTTC. The chain couples TRBV18 to TRBJ2-7, with TRBD1 identical over 8 bases. The CDR3 consists of 15 residues. Trimming took 0 bases from V and 0 from J; bases not matched to a gene: 1. The germline CDR1 and CDR2 sequences are KGHSH and LQKENI. Looking up the rest from reference TRBV18 and TRBJ2-7 gives the full variable domain: NAGVMQNPRHLVRRRGQEARLRCSPMKGHSHVYWYRQLPEEGLKFMVYLQKENIIDESGMPKERFSAEFPKEGPSILRIQQVVRGDSAAYFCASSPPTGGSYEQYFGPGTRLTVT.

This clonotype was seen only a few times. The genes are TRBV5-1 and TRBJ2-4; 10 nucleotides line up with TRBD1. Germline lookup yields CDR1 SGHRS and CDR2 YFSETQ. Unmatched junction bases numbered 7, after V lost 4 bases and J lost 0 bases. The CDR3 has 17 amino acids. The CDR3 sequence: CASSGTGVLLAKNIQYF. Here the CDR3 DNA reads TGCGCCAGCAGCGGGACAGGGGTCCTCTTAGCCAAAAACATTCAGTACTTC.

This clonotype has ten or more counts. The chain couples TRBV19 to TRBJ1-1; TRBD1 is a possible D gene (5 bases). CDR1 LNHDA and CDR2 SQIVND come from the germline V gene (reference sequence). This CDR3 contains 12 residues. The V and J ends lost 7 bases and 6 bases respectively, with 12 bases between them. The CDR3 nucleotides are TGTGCCAGTACGCTTGGACACGCTGAAGCTTTCTTT. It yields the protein CASTLGHAEAFF.

The CDR3 sequence: CASGPGLGGYTF. CDR3 DNA: TGTGCCAGCGGTCCGGGATTGGGAGGCTACACCTTC. The chain recombines TRBV7-3 with TRBJ1-2; D remains ambiguous. V lost 8 bases and J 8 bases, leaving 15 bases between the germline ends. CDR1 and CDR2 (germline): SGHTA, FQGTGA. The CDR3 loop spans 12 amino acids.

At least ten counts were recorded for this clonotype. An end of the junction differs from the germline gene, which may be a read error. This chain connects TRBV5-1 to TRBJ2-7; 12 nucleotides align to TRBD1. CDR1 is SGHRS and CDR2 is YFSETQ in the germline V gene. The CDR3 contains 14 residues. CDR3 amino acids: CASSRDRGPYEQYF. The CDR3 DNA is TGTGCCAGCAGCCGGGACAGGGGGCCCTACGAGCAGTACTTC.

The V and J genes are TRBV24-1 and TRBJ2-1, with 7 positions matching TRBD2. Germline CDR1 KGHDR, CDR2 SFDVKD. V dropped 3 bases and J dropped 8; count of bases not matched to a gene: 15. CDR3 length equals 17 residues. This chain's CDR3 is CATSDRGGSFQKDEQFF. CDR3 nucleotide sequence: TGTGCCACCAGTGATCGGGGAGGGAGTTTCCAGAAGGATGAGCAGTTCTTC.

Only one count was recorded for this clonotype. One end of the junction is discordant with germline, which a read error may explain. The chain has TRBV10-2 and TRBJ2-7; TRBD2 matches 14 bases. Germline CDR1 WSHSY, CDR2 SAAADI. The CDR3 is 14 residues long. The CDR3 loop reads CAIQTSGRAYDQYF. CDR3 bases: TGCGCCATCCAGACTAGCGGGAGGGCCTACGACCAGTACTTC.

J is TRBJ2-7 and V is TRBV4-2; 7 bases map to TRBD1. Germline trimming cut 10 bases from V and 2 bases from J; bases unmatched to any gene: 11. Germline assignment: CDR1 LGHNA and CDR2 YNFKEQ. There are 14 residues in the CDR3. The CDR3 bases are TGTGCCATGGGCCAAGGACAGGTTGCCTACGAGCAGTACTTC. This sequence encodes CAMGQGQVAYEQYF.

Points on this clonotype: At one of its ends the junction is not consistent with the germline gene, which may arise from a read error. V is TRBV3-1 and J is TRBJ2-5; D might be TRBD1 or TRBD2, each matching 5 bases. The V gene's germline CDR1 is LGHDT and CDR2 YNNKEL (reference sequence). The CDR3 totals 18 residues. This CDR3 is CASTQDLPMSFQGQTQYF. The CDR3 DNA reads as TGTGCCAGCACCCAAGATCTCCCCATGTCGTTCCAGGGACAGACCCAGTACTTC.

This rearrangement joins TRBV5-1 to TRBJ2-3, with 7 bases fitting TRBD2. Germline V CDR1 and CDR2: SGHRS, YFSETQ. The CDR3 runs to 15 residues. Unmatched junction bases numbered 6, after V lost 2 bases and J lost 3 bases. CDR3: CASSLFSGWTDTQYF. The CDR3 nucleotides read TGCGCCAGCAGCTTATTTAGCGGGTGGACAGATACGCAGTATTTT. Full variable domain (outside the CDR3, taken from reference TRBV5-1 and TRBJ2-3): KAGVTQTPRYLIKTRGQQVTLSCSPISGHRSVSWYQQTPGQGLQFLFEYFSETQRNKGNFPGRFSGRQFSNSRSEMNVSTLELGDSALYLCASSLFSGWTDTQYFGPGTRLTVL.

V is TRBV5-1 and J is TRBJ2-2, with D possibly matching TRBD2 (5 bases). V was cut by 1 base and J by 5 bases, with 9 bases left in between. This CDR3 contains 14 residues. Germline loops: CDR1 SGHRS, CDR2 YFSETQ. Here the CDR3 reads CASSLSRRTGELFF. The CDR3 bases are TGCGCCAGCAGCTTGAGTCGGAGGACCGGGGAGCTGTTTTTT.

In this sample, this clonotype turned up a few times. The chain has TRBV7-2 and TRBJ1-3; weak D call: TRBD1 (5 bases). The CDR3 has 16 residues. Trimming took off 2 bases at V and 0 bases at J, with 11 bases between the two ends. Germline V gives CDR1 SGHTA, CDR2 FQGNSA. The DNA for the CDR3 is TGTGCCAGCAGCTTACATCAGGGTAGCTCTGGAAACACCATATATTTT. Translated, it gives CASSLHQGSSGNTIYF.

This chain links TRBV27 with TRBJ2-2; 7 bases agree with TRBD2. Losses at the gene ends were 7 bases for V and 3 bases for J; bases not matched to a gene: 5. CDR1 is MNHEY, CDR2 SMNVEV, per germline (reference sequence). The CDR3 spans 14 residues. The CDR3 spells CASTSGGYTGELFF. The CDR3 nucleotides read TGTGCCAGCACTTCGGGGGGATACACCGGGGAGCTGTTTTTT.

The CDR3 is CASSFDRVQETQYF. In nucleotides, the CDR3 is TGTGCCAGCAGCTTTGACAGGGTCCAAGAGACCCAGTACTTC. The chain has TRBV7-6 and TRBJ2-5; 7 nucleotides line up with TRBD1. With V trimmed by 3 bases and J by 1 base, 2 bases remained unmatched. The CDR3 has 14 amino acids. The germline V gene encodes CDR1 SGHVS and CDR2 FNYEAQ.

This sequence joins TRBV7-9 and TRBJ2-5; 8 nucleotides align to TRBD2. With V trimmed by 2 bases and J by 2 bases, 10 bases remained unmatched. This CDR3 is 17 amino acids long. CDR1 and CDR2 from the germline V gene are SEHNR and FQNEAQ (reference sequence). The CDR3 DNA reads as TGTGCCAGCAGCTTAACTGGGGTCACGGGAGGGCAAGAGACCCAGTACTTC. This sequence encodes CASSLTGVTGGQETQYF.

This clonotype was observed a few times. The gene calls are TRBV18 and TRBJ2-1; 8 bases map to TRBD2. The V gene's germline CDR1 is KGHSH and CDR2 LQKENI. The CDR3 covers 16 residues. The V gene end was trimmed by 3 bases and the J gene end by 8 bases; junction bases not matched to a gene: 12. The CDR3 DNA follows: TGTGCCAGCTCACCCTTGACTAGCGCCGTTTACGATGAGCAGTTCTTC. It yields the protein CASSPLTSAVYDEQFF.